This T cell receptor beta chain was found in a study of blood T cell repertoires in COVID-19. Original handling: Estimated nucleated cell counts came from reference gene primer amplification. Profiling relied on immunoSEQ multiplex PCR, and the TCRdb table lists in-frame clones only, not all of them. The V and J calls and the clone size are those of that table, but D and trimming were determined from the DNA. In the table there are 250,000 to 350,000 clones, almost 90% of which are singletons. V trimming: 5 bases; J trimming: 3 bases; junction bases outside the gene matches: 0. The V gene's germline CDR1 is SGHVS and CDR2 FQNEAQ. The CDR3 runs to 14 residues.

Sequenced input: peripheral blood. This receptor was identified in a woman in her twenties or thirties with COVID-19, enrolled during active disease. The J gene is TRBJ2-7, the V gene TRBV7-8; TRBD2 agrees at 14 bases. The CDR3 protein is CASSGLAGGYEQYF. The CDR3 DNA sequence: TGTGCCAGCAGCGGACTAGCGGGAGGCTACGAGCAGTACTTC.